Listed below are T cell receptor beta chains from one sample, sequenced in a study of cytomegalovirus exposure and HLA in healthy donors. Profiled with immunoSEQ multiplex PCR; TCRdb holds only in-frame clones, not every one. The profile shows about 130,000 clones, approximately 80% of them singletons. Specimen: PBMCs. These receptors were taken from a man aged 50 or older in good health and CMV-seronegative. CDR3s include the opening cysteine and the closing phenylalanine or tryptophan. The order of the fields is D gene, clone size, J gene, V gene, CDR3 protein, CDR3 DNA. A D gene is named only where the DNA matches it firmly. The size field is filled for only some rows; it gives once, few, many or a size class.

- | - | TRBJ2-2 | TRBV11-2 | CASSPEIGELFF | TGTGCCAGCAGCCCTGAGATCGGGGAGCTGTTTTTT
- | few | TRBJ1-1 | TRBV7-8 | CASSLMGNEAFF | TGTGCCAGCAGCTTAATGGGCAATGAAGCTTTCTTT
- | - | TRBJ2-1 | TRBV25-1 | CASSDAYRDMGNEQFF | TGTGCCAGCAGTGACGCATACAGGGATATGGGGAATGAGCAGTTCTTC
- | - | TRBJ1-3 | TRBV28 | CASTSLGPDVSGNTIYF | TGTGCCAGCACTTCCCTGGGGCCAGACGTCTCTGGAAACACCATATATTTT
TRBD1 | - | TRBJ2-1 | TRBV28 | CASSKTGPTEQFF | TGTGCCAGCAGTAAGACAGGGCCCACTGAGCAGTTCTTC
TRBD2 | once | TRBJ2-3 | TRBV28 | CASSLRPLASGLSTDTQYF | TGTGCCAGCAGTTTACGTCCATTGGCTAGCGGACTTAGCACAGATACGCAGTATTTT
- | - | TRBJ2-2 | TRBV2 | CASSVPDSNTGELFF | TGTGCCAGCAGTGTCCCAGACTCGAACACCGGGGAGCTGTTTTTT
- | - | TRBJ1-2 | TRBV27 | CASSPGTPPGGYTF | TGTGCCAGCAGTCCCGGGACACCCCCGGGAGGCTACACCTTC
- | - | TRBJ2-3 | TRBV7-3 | CASSLARRGDTQYF | TGTGCCAGCAGCTTAGCGAGGCGAGGAGATACGCAGTATTTT
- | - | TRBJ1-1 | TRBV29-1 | CSVDRGGTEAFF | TGCAGCGTTGACAGGGGTGGAACTGAAGCTTTCTTT
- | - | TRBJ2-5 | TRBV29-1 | CSVVGAAETQYF | TGCAGCGTTGTGGGGGCGGCGGAGACCCAGTACTTC
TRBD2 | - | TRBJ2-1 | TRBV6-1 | CASSGTSNEQFF | TGTGCCAGCAGTGGGACTAGCAATGAGCAGTTCTTC
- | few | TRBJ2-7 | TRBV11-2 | CASSPRVRASYEQYF | TGTGCCAGCAGCCCCCGCGTGAGGGCTTCCTACGAGCAGTACTTC
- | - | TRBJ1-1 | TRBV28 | CASSFQEVGGEAFF | TGTGCCAGCAGTTTCCAGGAGGTGGGCGGTGAAGCTTTCTTT
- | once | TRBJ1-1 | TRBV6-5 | CASSTGEMNTEAFF | TGTGCCAGCAGTACGGGAGAAATGAACACTGAAGCTTTCTTT
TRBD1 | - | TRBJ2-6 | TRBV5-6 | CASSLETGGSAGANVLTF | TGTGCCAGCAGCTTGGAAACAGGGGGCTCAGCTGGGGCCAACGTCCTGACTTTC
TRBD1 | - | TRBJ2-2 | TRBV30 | CAWNADRGGGELFF | TGTGCCTGGAATGCGGACAGGGGGGGCGGGGAGCTGTTTTTT
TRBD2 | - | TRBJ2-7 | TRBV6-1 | CASRWREGNEQYF | TGTGCCAGCCGGTGGCGGGAGGGCAACGAGCAGTACTTC
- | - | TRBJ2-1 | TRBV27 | CASSLRALNEQFF | TGTGCCAGCAGTTTGCGGGCGTTGAATGAGCAGTTCTTC
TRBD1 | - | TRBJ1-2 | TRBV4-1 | CASSQGPPGQGSGYTF | TGCGCCAGCAGCCAAGGTCCTCCGGGACAGGGGTCTGGCTACACCTTC
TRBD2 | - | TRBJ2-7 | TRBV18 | CASSPNIAGALSNEQYF | TGTGCCAGCTCACCGAATATAGCGGGAGCCCTAAGCAACGAGCAGTACTTC
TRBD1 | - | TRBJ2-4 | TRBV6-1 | CASRETGQKNIQYF | TGTGCCAGCAGAGAGACAGGGCAAAAAAACATTCAGTACTTC